This T cell receptor (beta chain) was recorded in a study of T cell repertoires in cytomegalovirus infection. The wider study: As its CMV epitopes, the study selected recently identified HLA-C-restricted and well-studied HLA-B-restricted targets. Matching HLA type, along with CMV infection, was indicated by public TCR beta signatures.

Broader study findings: Cumulative public TCR beta family frequency identified CMV carriers with the relevant HLA. Within the response measured ex vivo, HLA-C-restricted CMV-specific TCR beta clonotypes were dominant.

This clonotype is medium-sized by share. Its antigen is not identified. Germline lookup yields CDR1 SGHVS and CDR2 FQNEAQ. The CDR3 runs to 14 residues. V was pared by 5 bases and J by 1 base, with 4 bases of the junction left unmatched. MiXCR was run by TCRdb on the reads, yielding one entry per CDR3 protein. The sample lists 300,000 to 400,000 distinct CDR3 sequences, around 25% occurring once. The rearrangement joins TRBV7-8 to TRBJ1-1; 7 nucleotides match TRBD1. The clonotype was recovered from a human donor in good health (CMV status not recorded). Some clones in this sample may be carry-over from other donors' samples. The source was cultured PBMCs, collected from culture after CMV antigen stimulation. The CDR3 nucleotides are TGTGCCAGCAGCGTGGGACAGTCGAACACTGAAGCTTTCTTT. It yields the protein CASSVGQSNTEAFF.